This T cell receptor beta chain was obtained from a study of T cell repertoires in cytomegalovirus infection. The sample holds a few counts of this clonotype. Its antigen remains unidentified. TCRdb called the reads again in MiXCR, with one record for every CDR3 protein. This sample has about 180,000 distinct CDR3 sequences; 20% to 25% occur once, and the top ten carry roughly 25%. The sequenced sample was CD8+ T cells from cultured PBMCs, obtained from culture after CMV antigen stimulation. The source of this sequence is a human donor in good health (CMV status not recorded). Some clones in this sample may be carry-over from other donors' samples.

The CDR3 loop is CASSQAQVGVSGANVLTF. For the CDR3, the DNA is TGCGCCAGCAGCCAGGCACAGGTTGGAGTTTCTGGGGCCAACGTCCTGACTTTC. The V call is TRBV4-3, the J call TRBJ2-6; a possible D gene is TRBD1 (5 bases). The length of the CDR3 is 18 residues. The germline CDR1 and CDR2 sequences are LGHNA and YSLEER. V gave up 3 bases and J gave up 1 base, with 16 bases separating them.